The clone carrying this TCR beta chain was observed a handful of times. Its target is unknown. The sample belongs to a study of CD8 T cells in ankylosing spondylitis. Study findings and constraints: Characteristic of ankylosing spondylitis blood, it appeared, was a TCR beta motif comprising about eight highly homologous variants.

The TCR beta libraries were generated through quantitative 5'-RACE incorporating molecular barcodes. One entry per CDR3 protein, called by TCRdb with MiXCR from the 5' RACE reads. The profile shows about 840,000 distinct CDR3 sequences, over 9.5% of them singletons. The CDR3 extends over 14 amino acids. Trimming left V 3 bases short and J 2 bases short, with 12 bases between. Germline V lookup: CDR1 SGHRS, CDR2 YFSETQ. The sequence derives from a male donor with ankylosing spondylitis. What was sequenced was blood, either unsorted or a sorted T cell fraction (not recorded which). The J gene is TRBJ2-7, the V gene TRBV5-1; D is unclear. Here the CDR3 reads CASSSIQWPYEQYF. The CDR3 nucleotides read TGCGCCAGCAGCTCCATACAATGGCCCTACGAGCAGTACTTC.